These 5 T cell receptor beta chains originate from one sample sequenced in a study of Graves' ophthalmopathy and Graves' hyperthyroidism. Researchers took RNA transcripts and amplified TCR beta CDR3 regions from them. An opening RT-PCR round employed HTBI primers and preceded a second-round multiplex PCR. TCRdb fed the multiplex PCR reads into MiXCR, producing one record per CDR3 protein. This sample has under 350,000 distinct CDR3 sequences; 15% to 20% occur once, and the top ten carry 9% to 15%. Input material: peripheral blood. The receptors originated from an adult man with Graves' ophthalmopathy.

This clonotype has a count of ten or more. This chain links TRBV7-8 with TRBJ2-2; perhaps TRBD1 as D (6 bases). CDR1 is SGHVS, CDR2 FQNEAQ, per germline. V was cut by 5 bases and J by 0 bases, with 16 bases left in between. The length of the CDR3 is 17 residues. This CDR3 reads CASSPRARTANTGELFF. DNA of the CDR3: TGTGCCAGCAGCCCACGGGCACGGACAGCGAACACCGGGGAGCTGTTTTTT.

Many counts were recorded for this clonotype. The chain is built from TRBV12-3 or TRBV12-4 and TRBJ1-1, with D unclear. The CDR3 is made up of 11 amino acids. The germline V and J ends were trimmed by 6 bases and 7 bases, with 9 bases remaining between them. CDR3 in DNA: TGTGCCAGCAGAAGGACTCTTGAAGCTTTCTTT. Residues: CASRRTLEAFF.

This sequence joins TRBV6-1 and TRBJ1-2; D remains unclear. The germline V gene has CDR1 MNHNS and CDR2 SASEGT. The CDR3 covers 12 residues. Trimming took off 7 bases at V and 4 bases at J, with 10 bases between the two ends. The CDR3 DNA follows: TGTGCCAGCATGGTCGAGCCCTATGGCTACACCTTC. Residues: CASMVEPYGYTF.

The sample holds many counts of this clonotype. The gene calls are TRBV28 and TRBJ1-1, with TRBD1 as a possible D gene (6 bases). Looked up from germline, CDR1 is MDHEN and CDR2 is SYDVKM. CDR3 length equals 14 residues. Trimming took 6 bases from V and 1 from J, leaving 12 bases between them. CDR3 coding DNA: TGTGCCAGCAGGACACAGGGTTGGAACACTGAAGCTTTCTTT. Its protein product is CASRTQGWNTEAFF.

J is TRBJ1-1 and V is TRBV6-1; the match to TRBD1 covers 9 bases. With 8 bases clipped from V and 0 bases from J, the junction kept 7 bases outside the gene matches. The germline V gene encodes CDR1 MNHNS and CDR2 SASEGT. The CDR3 is 15 amino acids. The CDR3 spells CASFGTGIMNTEAFF. CDR3 DNA sequence: TGTGCCAGCTTTGGGACAGGGATCATGAACACTGAAGCTTTCTTT.